This is a list of T cell receptor beta chains from one sample in a study of cytomegalovirus exposure and HLA in healthy donors. Profiled with immunoSEQ multiplex PCR; TCRdb holds only in-frame clones, not every one. The profile shows 75,000 to 90,000 clones, under 80% of them singletons. The material sequenced was PBMCs. The source is a man in his 60s in good health and CMV-seronegative. CDR3s include the opening cysteine and the closing phenylalanine or tryptophan. A D gene is named only where the DNA matches it firmly. Only part of the rows carry a size: once, few, many, or a class if the clone is expanded.

>TRBJ1-2|-|TRBV2|-
CASSEPVGQHGYTF
TGTGCCAGCAGTGAACCTGTAGGACAGCATGGCTACACCTTC
>TRBJ1-2|TRBD1|TRBV6-5|-
CASTRQGHYGYTF
TGTGCCAGCACTAGACAGGGCCACTATGGCTACACCTTC
>TRBJ2-1|TRBD1|TRBV7-7|-
CASSLNRGDEQFF
TGTGCTAGCAGCTTAAACAGGGGGGATGAGCAGTTCTTC
>TRBJ1-1|-|TRBV6-6|-
CASSYSRAEAFF
TGTGCCAGCAGTTACTCCAGGGCTGAAGCTTTCTTT
>TRBJ2-5|-|TRBV7-9|-
CASSLGTASETQYF
TGTGCCAGCAGCTTAGGGACTGCCTCAGAGACCCAGTACTTC
>TRBJ1-1|TRBD1|TRBV9|-
CASSLTGVNTEAFF
TGTGCCAGCAGCTTAACAGGGGTGAACACTGAAGCTTTCTTT
>TRBJ1-1|-|TRBV18|-
CASSPRGDTEAFF
TGTGCCAGCTCACCACGGGGAGACACTGAAGCTTTCTTT
>TRBJ2-3|TRBD2|TRBV7-3|-
CASSLQPGGAGDTQYF
TGTGCCAGCAGCTTACAGCCCGGGGGGGCCGGGGATACGCAGTATTTT
>TRBJ2-4|TRBD1|TRBV7-8|-
CASSSPRGQGRNIQYF
TGTGCCAGCAGCTCCCCCCGGGGACAGGGGCGAAACATTCAGTACTTC
>TRBJ1-4|-|TRBV14|-
CASSPTGGYGEKLFF
TGTGCCAGCAGCCCGACGGGAGGGTACGGTGAAAAACTGTTTTTT
>TRBJ2-1|-|TRBV6-6|-
CASSYSGGFPYNEQFF
TGTGCCAGCAGTTACTCCGGGGGTTTTCCCTACAATGAGCAGTTCTTC
>TRBJ1-2|TRBD1|TRBV2|-
CASSETGVGGYTF
TGTGCCAGCAGTGAAACAGGGGTGGGTGGCTACACCTTC
>TRBJ2-5|TRBD1|TRBV6-5|-
CASRNRDRLQETQYF
TGTGCCAGCAGGAACCGGGACAGGCTCCAAGAGACCCAGTACTTC
>TRBJ1-2|-|TRBV7-9|few
CASSLGGLNYGYTF
TGTGCCAGCAGCTTAGGCGGGCTGAACTATGGCTACACCTTC
>TRBJ2-1|-|TRBV19|-
CASSIGLASNNEQFF
TGTGCCAGTAGTATAGGGCTAGCGTCCAACAATGAGCAGTTCTTC
>TRBJ1-6|TRBD1|TRBV7-3|-
CASSPGDRPHSGSPLHF
TGTGCCAGCAGCCCCGGGGACAGGCCTCATTCGGGATCACCCCTCCACTTT
>TRBJ2-2|-|TRBV23-1|-
CASSLPDTANTGELFF
TGCGCCAGCAGTCTACCGGACACAGCGAACACCGGGGAGCTGTTTTTT